Here is one T cell receptor beta chain with its context. The sample belongs to a study of graft-versus-host responses after intestinal transplantation. Deletions cut 1 base from V and 1 base from J, with 5 bases between. The CDR3 is made up of 13 amino acids. Germline assignment: CDR1 LNHNV and CDR2 YYDKDF (reference sequence). The repertoire was sequenced with immunoSEQ multiplex PCR; TCRdb's copy has only in-frame clones and lacks some. There are some 39,000 clones in the sample; more than 85% occur only once, and 3.5% to 4% lies in the top ten. V usage is TRBV15 and J usage is TRBJ2-7, with D hard to call. Sequences were derived from PBMCs, sampled 700 to 850 days after intestinal transplantation. This TCR came from a human patient who received an intestinal transplant, so some T cells may come from the graft donor. This chain's CDR3 is CATSRAVSYEQYF. In DNA, the CDR3 is TGTGCCACCAGCAGAGCCGTTTCCTACGAGCAGTACTTC.